This TCR beta chain was captured in a study of blood T cell repertoires in COVID-19. Produced via immunoSEQ multiplex PCR; TCRdb's table is partial and in-frame only. The profile shows over 110,000 clones, around 88% of them singletons. The CDR3 contains 16 residues. The V end was cut by 1 base, the J end by 0 bases, with 13 bases between. From germline, CDR1 is SEHNR and CDR2 FQNEAQ (reference sequence). The specimen was peripheral blood. V and J are TRBV7-9 and TRBJ2-7, with D unresolved. This sequence was found in a human donor in a cohort sampled during active COVID-19. DNA of the CDR3: TGTGCCAGCAGCTTAGGTGGTAGCCCCGCCTCCTACGAGCAGTACTTC. Its translation is CASSLGGSPASYEQYF.